The source of this TCR beta chain is a study of blood T cells in healthy people across ages. Notes on the study in general: Per-million-T-cell TCR beta diversity fell roughly linearly with age.

On this clonotype itself: As yet, its antigen is unknown.

A second PCR, run for roughly 7 to 11 cycles, used a sample-barcoded 5' primer plus a J-beta primer mix. Each cDNA molecule received a tag from a template-switch adaptor that had 12 random nucleotides. There were at least 2.5 million CDR3-containing paired-end reads obtained from each sample. TCRdb re-called the 5' RACE reads through MiXCR, storing one row per CDR3 protein. The repertoire holds roughly 2 million distinct CDR3 sequences, around half seen once, with roughly 2.1% in the top ten. Sequenced material: blood. This receptor was obtained from a woman aged 40 to 50 in good health.

DNA of the CDR3: TGTGCCAGCAGTTACTCGAACGGACCCTCCTACGAGCAGTACTTC. The encoded protein is CASSYSNGPSYEQYF. The chain links TRBV6-6 to TRBJ2-7; D not certain. Germline V gene sequence: CDR1 MNHNY, CDR2 SVGAGI (reference sequence). The CDR3 loop spans 15 amino acids. V was clipped by 0 bases and J by 0 bases, with 9 bases between them.